Listed here are 30 T cell receptor beta chains from one sample, sequenced in a study of regulatory T cells in long-lasting Graves disease. As for time point: newly diagnosed GD, antithyroid drugs for less than 3 months. The TCR library was made from RNA extracted from PBMCs. HTBI primers from iRepertoire and Arm-PCR of CDR3 regions yielded the TCR beta libraries. TCRdb reanalysed the multiplex PCR reads using MiXCR and keeps one entry per CDR3 protein. The sample shows 350,000 to 500,000 distinct CDR3 sequences, 12% to 15% of them seen only once. The same data also contributed to another study, on T cells in Graves' hyperthyroidism and ophthalmopathy.

The material was peripheral blood mononuclear cells (PBMCs), obtained at new diagnosis, from a patient treated with antithyroid drugs. The origin of the receptors is a woman between 45 and 60 years old with Graves disease.

The rearrangement uses TRBV27 and TRBJ2-1; D possibly uses TRBD1 or TRBD2 (7 bases each). With 10 bases removed from V and 5 bases from J, the gap between germline ends came to 15 bases. The CDR3 runs 13 residues. Germline V lookup: CDR1 MNHEY, CDR2 SMNVEV (reference sequence). The DNA for the CDR3 is TGTGCCACCAGGGGGGGATCGGACAATGAGCAGTTCTTC. Translation: CATRGGSDNEQFF.

This clonotype was counted many times. The V and J genes are TRBV2 and TRBJ2-2; the match to TRBD2 covers 10 bases. The CDR3 is 17 amino acids. Looked up from germline, CDR1 is SNHLY and CDR2 is FYNNEI. Unmatched junction bases numbered 9, after V lost 4 bases and J lost 4 bases. The CDR3 region is CASSASAGGPGTGELFF. The CDR3 DNA follows: TGTGCCAGCAGTGCTTCAGCGGGAGGGCCGGGCACCGGGGAGCTGTTTTTT.

The chain combines TRBV5-1 with TRBJ2-1; 11 bases fit TRBD2. Germline loops: CDR1 SGHRS, CDR2 YFSETQ. The CDR3 extends over 15 amino acids. J lost 6 bases, V lost 0 bases, and 2 bases had no gene match. CDR3 region: CASSLELAGVNEQFF. CDR3 bases: TGCGCCAGCAGCTTGGAACTAGCGGGAGTCAATGAGCAGTTCTTC.

This clonotype was counted ten times or more. The chain has TRBV2 and TRBJ2-5; 9 bases align to TRBD2. This CDR3 has 14 amino acids. Germline CDR1 and CDR2: SNHLY and FYNNEI. V lost 6 bases and J lost 2; bases outside the gene matches: 4. DNA for the CDR3: TGTGCCAGCAGGTGGCGGGAGGGACAAGAGACCCAGTACTTC. It translates to CASRWREGQETQYF.

This clonotype has a count of ten or more. The chain carries TRBV6-9 and TRBJ1-5; no clear D. Trimming pared 3 bases from V and 3 bases from J, leaving 12 bases between. Germline V gene lookup returns CDR1 MNHGY and CDR2 SVAAGI. The CDR3 is 15 amino acids. CDR3 residues: CASSYSGQFNQPQHF. CDR3 nucleotides: TGTGCCAGCAGTTACTCTGGGCAGTTCAATCAGCCCCAGCATTTT.

This clonotype was seen many times. The rearrangement uses TRBV2 and TRBJ2-1, with a possible D match to TRBD2 (5 bases). Trimming removed 7 bases from V and 0 bases from J, with 16 bases in between. Germline V lookup: CDR1 SNHLY, CDR2 FYNNEI. This CDR3 is 16 amino acids long. Written as DNA, the CDR3 is TGTGCCAGCATCGGGCCTACTAGTGGCTCCTACAATGAGCAGTTCTTC. Its translation: CASIGPTSGSYNEQFF.

This clonotype showed up many times. The V call is TRBV6-2 or TRBV6-3, the J call TRBJ2-1; 13 positions agree with TRBD2. This CDR3 is 15 amino acids long. Germline V CDR1 and CDR2: MNHEY, SVGEGT. The ends lost 2 bases at V and 10 bases at J; junction bases unmatched: 5. The CDR3 DNA reads as TGTGCCAGCAGTTACCTGGGACTAGCGGGACAGGAGCAGTTCTTC. This translates into CASSYLGLAGQEQFF.

This clonotype has only a few counts. The J gene is TRBJ2-4, the V gene TRBV7-9; D gene ambiguous. The germline V gene encodes CDR1 SEHNR and CDR2 FQNEAQ (reference sequence). V lost 1 base and J 12 bases, leaving 10 bases between the germline ends. The CDR3 consists of 12 residues. CDR3 in DNA: TGTGCCAGCAGCTTAGGTGGTGGGGATCAGTACTTC. It translates to CASSLGGGDQYF.

The chain links TRBV29-1 to TRBJ2-1; tentative D call: TRBD1 (6 bases). CDR3 length: 15 residues. Deletions cut 7 bases from V and 4 bases from J, with 20 bases between. Per germline, CDR1 SQVTM and CDR2 ANQGSEA. In DNA form, the CDR3 reads TGCAGCGCCCCTCTAGGGGGTAGTTCTTACAATGAGCAGTTCTTC. Its protein is CSAPLGGSSYNEQFF.

As for this clonotype: A much larger clone lies a single base off, so this may be a read error. The chain carries TRBV5-6 and TRBJ2-3; D gene unclear. The V gene's germline CDR1 is SGHDT and CDR2 YYEEEE. The CDR3 length is 14 residues. The CDR3 sequence: CASSHPLSTDTLYF. The CDR3 DNA follows: TGTGCCAGCAGCCACCCTTTGAGCACAGATACGCTGTATTTT.

This clonotype was picked up a small number of times. The rearrangement joins TRBV28 to TRBJ2-1; 8 nucleotides agree with TRBD2. The CDR3 is 15 residues long. CDR1 and CDR2 (germline): MDHEN, SYDVKM. V dropped 1 base and J dropped 4; count of bases not matched to a gene: 3. CDR3 nucleotide sequence: TGTGCCAGCAGTTTATACATAGCGGGGTACAATGAGCAGTTCTTC. It yields the protein CASSLYIAGYNEQFF.

This clonotype was found many times. The chain employs TRBV4-1 and TRBJ2-7; 7 nucleotides match TRBD1. Per the germline V gene, CDR1 is MGHRA and CDR2 is YSYEKL. The V segment lost 2 bases and the J segment 1 base; nucleotides outside the gene matches: 2. The CDR3 totals 14 residues. The CDR3 is CASSQRQGSYEQYF. DNA for the CDR3: TGCGCCAGCAGCCAAAGACAGGGTTCCTACGAGCAGTACTTC.

This clonotype came up many times. The chain carries TRBV12-3 or TRBV12-4 and TRBJ2-1, with 7 bases matching TRBD2. After removal of 7 bases from V and 0 bases from J, the junction contained 6 bases not matched to a gene. CDR3 size: 15 residues. The CDR3 coding sequence is TGTGCCAGCATCCTAGCGGCTAACTCCTACAATGAGCAGTTCTTC. Translation: CASILAANSYNEQFF.

The chain has TRBV19 and TRBJ2-3; a weak D match, TRBD1 (6 bases). V shed 3 bases and J shed 2 bases, with 9 bases lying between them. This CDR3 has 14 amino acids. Germline V gene sequence: CDR1 LNHDA, CDR2 SQIVND (reference sequence). DNA for the CDR3: TGTGCCAGTAGTATGGACAGCATCACAGATACGCAGTATTTT. As protein: CASSMDSITDTQYF.

The chain has TRBV29-1 and TRBJ1-2, with D uncertain. Per the germline V gene, CDR1 is SQVTM and CDR2 is ANQGSEA. The length of the CDR3 is 11 residues. V was cut by 3 bases and J by 2 bases, with 4 bases left in between. CDR3 nucleotide sequence: TGCAGCGTTGACAGGAACTATGGCTACACCTTC. Protein sequence: CSVDRNYGYTF.

This clonotype showed up just a few times. A single base is all that separates this from a far larger clone, so a read error is likely. The chain links TRBV6-1 to TRBJ2-7; D not resolved. This CDR3 is 11 amino acids long. Deletions cut 6 bases from V and 0 bases from J, with 3 bases between. The germline V gene has CDR1 MNHNS and CDR2 SASEGT. The CDR3 protein is CASRRSYEQYF. CDR3 in DNA: TGTGCCAGCAGGCGCTCCTACGAGCAGTACTTC.

The sample holds a few counts of this clonotype. The chain carries TRBV30 and TRBJ1-2, with 7 bases that match TRBD1. Per germline, CDR1 GTSNPN and CDR2 SVGIG (reference sequence). The CDR3 runs 15 residues. The trim removed 5 bases at V and 5 bases at J, leaving 14 bases unmatched. The CDR3 DNA follows: TGTGCCTGGGGCCAGATCGGGACAGACCAATATGGCTACACCTTC. This encodes CAWGQIGTDQYGYTF.

The table lists this clonotype with many counts. The chain has TRBV10-3 and TRBJ1-1; 10 positions agree with TRBD1. CDR1 and CDR2 from the germline V gene are ENHRY and SYGVKD. The CDR3 is made up of 13 amino acids. V was pared by 10 bases and J by 0 bases, with 2 bases of the junction left unmatched. CDR3 DNA sequence: TGTGCCACGGGACAGGGGATGAACACTGAAGCTTTCTTT. This codes for CATGQGMNTEAFF.

This clonotype has a count of ten or more. The chain employs TRBV28 and TRBJ1-6; 9 bases are shared with TRBD1. Germline assignment: CDR1 MDHEN and CDR2 SYDVKM. CDR3 length: 17 residues. The junction had 7 bases not matched to a gene; V was cut back by 7 bases and J by 0 bases. CDR3 protein: CASNKQGAGSYNSPLHF. The CDR3 DNA sequence: TGTGCCAGCAATAAACAGGGGGCGGGCTCCTATAATTCACCCCTCCACTTT.

This clonotype appeared many times. This sequence joins TRBV12-3 or TRBV12-4 and TRBJ2-2; D might be TRBD1 (5 bases). The CDR3 loop spans 17 amino acids. The V end was cut by 1 base, the J end by 1 base, with 13 bases between. CDR3 nucleotide sequence: TGTGCCAGCAGTTTAGGGTCCAGGGCCCTGAACACCGGGGAGCTGTTTTTT. This codes for CASSLGSRALNTGELFF.

V is TRBV6-9 and J is TRBJ2-3; the match to TRBD2 covers 10 bases. The J segment lost 5 bases and the V segment lost 3 bases, leaving 11 bases of the junction unmatched. Per germline, CDR1 MNHGY and CDR2 SVAAGI. This CDR3 is built from 17 residues. CDR3 DNA sequence: TGTGCCAGCAGTTACTTCCCGCTAGCGGGAGCGGGAGATACGCAGTATTTT. This translates into CASSYFPLAGAGDTQYF.

Remarks on this clonotype: It may be a read error: a sequence one base away is much more abundant. The gene calls are TRBV2 and TRBJ1-6; 8 bases line up with TRBD1. Per the germline V gene, CDR1 is SNHLY and CDR2 is FYNNEI. The CDR3 contains 15 residues. The CDR3 region has the DNA TGTGTCAGCACCGTACAGGGGGGTCGGAATTCACCCCTCCACTTT. It is translated as CVSTVQGGRNSPLHF.

This clonotype was recorded many times. V usage is TRBV5-1 and J usage is TRBJ2-5; 12 nucleotides align to TRBD2. Trimming removed 0 bases from V and 5 bases from J; junction bases left unmatched: 8. CDR1 and CDR2 (germline): SGHRS, YFSETQ. The CDR3 spans 17 residues. In DNA form, the CDR3 reads TGCGCCAGCAGCTTGGAGACTAGCGGGAGTTCCTTGGAGACCCAGTACTTC. It specifies CASSLETSGSSLETQYF. Full variable domain (missing parts from reference TRBV5-1 and TRBJ2-5): KAGVTQTPRYLIKTRGQQVTLSCSPISGHRSVSWYQQTPGQGLQFLFEYFSETQRNKGNFPGRFSGRQFSNSRSEMNVSTLELGDSALYLCASSLETSGSSLETQYFGPGTRLLVL.

The table lists this clonotype with a few counts. V and J are TRBV2 and TRBJ2-2; D gene uncertain. Looked up from germline, CDR1 is SNHLY and CDR2 is FYNNEI. The ends were cut back, 7 bases at V and 0 bases at J, with 9 bases in the middle. The CDR3 covers 14 residues. The CDR3 reads CASMARSNTGELFF. The CDR3 bases are TGTGCCAGCATGGCCAGATCGAACACCGGGGAGCTGTTTTTT. The whole variable domain, filled in from reference TRBV2 and TRBJ2-2, reads EPEVTQTPSHQVTQMGQEVILRCVPISNHLYFYWYRQILGQKVEFLVSFYNNEISEKSEIFDDQFSVERPDGSNFTLKIRSTKLEDSAMYFCASMARSNTGELFFGEGSRLTVL.

Regarding this clonotype: This may be a read error: a much more frequent sequence differs by one nucleotide. The chain carries TRBV6-9 and TRBJ1-3, with unresolved D. CDR1 is MNHGY and CDR2 is SVAAGI in the germline V gene. The CDR3 is made up of 17 amino acids. V lost 3 bases to trimming and J lost 6 bases, with 21 bases between them. CDR3 loop: CASSYSNSAVGINTIYF. The CDR3 nucleotides are TGTGCCAGCAGTTACTCGAACTCCGCAGTGGGCATAAACACCATATATTTT.

This chain connects TRBV10-3 to TRBJ1-5; tentatively, D is TRBD1 (6 bases). CDR1 and CDR2 from the germline V gene are ENHRY and SYGVKD. CDR3 length: 12 residues. V lost 8 bases and J 1 base, leaving 6 bases between the germline ends. The CDR3 DNA reads as TGTGCCATCGGACAGAGCAATCAGCCCCAGCATTTT. This translates into CAIGQSNQPQHF.

This clonotype has a count of ten or more. The rearrangement uses TRBV20-1 and TRBJ1-1, with a weak D call TRBD1 (6 bases). CDR1 DFQATT and CDR2 SNEGSKA come from the germline V gene (reference sequence). The CDR3 extends over 15 amino acids. Deletions cut 3 bases from V and 0 bases from J, with 14 bases between. The CDR3 sequence is CSARGHRVMNTEAFF. The CDR3, as DNA: TGCAGTGCTAGGGGACACCGAGTCATGAACACTGAAGCTTTCTTT.

The chain couples TRBV25-1 to TRBJ1-4, with 8 bases matching TRBD1. CDR1 is MGHDK, CDR2 SYGVNS, per germline. The CDR3 runs to 14 residues. J lost 8 bases, V lost 6 bases, and 8 bases had no gene match. The CDR3 nucleotides read TGTGCCAGCAGCTCGGGACAGGCAGGGGAAAAACTGTTTTTT. Translating it yields CASSSGQAGEKLFF. Complete variable domain (other parts from reference TRBV25-1 and TRBJ1-4): EADIYQTPRYLVIGTGKKITLECSQTMGHDKMYWYQQDPGMELHLIHYSYGVNSTEKGDLSSESTVSRIRTEHFPLTLESARPSHTSQYLCASSSGQAGEKLFFGSGTQLSVL.

This clonotype occurred a few times. The V and J genes are TRBV20-1 and TRBJ1-5, with TRBD1 identical over 8 bases. CDR1 is DFQATT and CDR2 is SNEGSKA in the germline V gene (reference sequence). J was trimmed by 0 bases and V by 1 base; bases with no gene match: 8. The CDR3 spans 17 residues. The CDR3 DNA follows: TGCAGTGCTAGAGGTGGGACAGGAGATTATAGCAATCAGCCCCAGCATTTT. Protein sequence: CSARGGTGDYSNQPQHF.

This clonotype has a count of ten or more. The chain carries TRBV12-3 or TRBV12-4 and TRBJ1-2; weak D call: TRBD1 (5 bases). The CDR3 covers 16 residues. The V end lost 5 bases, the J end lost 4 bases, and 20 bases lay between the germline ends. Written as DNA, the CDR3 is TGTGCCAGCAGTCCAGGCCTCAGGGTTGAAAGCTATGGCTACACCTTC. Amino acid sequence: CASSPGLRVESYGYTF.